The clone carrying this TCR beta chain was detected once. Its antigen is not identified. Germline assignment: CDR1 SGHRS and CDR2 YFSETQ. The CDR3 sequence is 14 residues long. V was clipped by 7 bases and J by 4 bases; unmatched bases: 6. This entry is derived from a study of graft-versus-host responses after intestinal transplantation. Assay used: immunoSEQ multiplex PCR; TCRdb lists only in-frame clones, some missing. The data contain tens of thousands of clones, 92% of them singletons. Findings of the study overall: High graft-versus-host to host-versus-graft clonal ratios were seen in allografts of patients with graft-donor T cell macrochimerism.

The chain joins TRBV5-1 to TRBJ1-1, with 11 bases matching TRBD1. This receptor was obtained from a human patient who received an intestinal transplant, so some T cells may come from the graft donor. The starting material was PBMCs, obtained 98 days after intestinal transplantation. Here the CDR3 DNA reads TGCGCCAGCCTGAGGACAGGGGGCAGCACTGAAGCTTTCTTT. Translating gives CASLRTGGSTEAFF.